The entry that follows covers one T cell receptor (beta chain) sequence. TCRdb keeps only in-frame clones here, not all; method: immunoSEQ multiplex PCR. The repertoire has approximately 100,000 clones, roughly 89% of them found once; the top ten carry approximately 3%. This sample is drawn from a study of T cell responses to AZD1222 COVID-19 vaccine. Germline lookup yields CDR1 SGHNT and CDR2 YYREEE (reference sequence). The V end lost 2 bases, the J end lost 2 bases, and 10 bases lay between the germline ends. The CDR3 length is 14 residues. This specimen was peripheral blood, taken on day 0 of AZD1222 vaccination. The receptor comes from an adult in good health. The chain employs TRBV5-4 and TRBJ1-2; D is ambiguous. For the CDR3, the DNA is TGTGCCAGCAGCTTTCGGGCGGGCAACTATGGCTACACCTTC. Translation: CASSFRAGNYGYTF.